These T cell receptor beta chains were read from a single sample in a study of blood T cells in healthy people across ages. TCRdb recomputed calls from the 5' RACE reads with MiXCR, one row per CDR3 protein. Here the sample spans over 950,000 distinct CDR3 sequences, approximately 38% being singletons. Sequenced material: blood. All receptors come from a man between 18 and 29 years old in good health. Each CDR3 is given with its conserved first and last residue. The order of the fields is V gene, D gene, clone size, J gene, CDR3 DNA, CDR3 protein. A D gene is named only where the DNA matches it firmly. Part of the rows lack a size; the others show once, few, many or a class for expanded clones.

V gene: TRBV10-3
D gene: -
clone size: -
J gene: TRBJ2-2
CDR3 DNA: TGTGCCATCAGTGAGTCTGGGACTTACACCGGGGAGCTGTTTTTT
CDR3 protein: CAISESGTYTGELFF

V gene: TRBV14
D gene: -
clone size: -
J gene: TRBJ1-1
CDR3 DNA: TGTGCCAGCAGTGGCGACGGAGTGAACACTGAAGCTTTCTTT
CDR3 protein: CASSGDGVNTEAFF

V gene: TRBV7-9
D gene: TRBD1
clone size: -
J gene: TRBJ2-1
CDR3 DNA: TGTGCCAGCAGCGACTCGAATAGGGACAGGGTGGATGGGAATGAGCAGTTCTTC
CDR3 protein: CASSDSNRDRVDGNEQFF

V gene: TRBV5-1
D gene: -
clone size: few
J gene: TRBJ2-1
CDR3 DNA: TGCGCCAGCAGCTTGTACGGTTGGGTTCGCGGGATATCTTACAATGAGCAGTTCTTC
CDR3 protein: CASSLYGWVRGISYNEQFF

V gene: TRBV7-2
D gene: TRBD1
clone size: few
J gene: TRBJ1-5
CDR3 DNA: TGTGCCAGCAGCTTCGGACAGGGGCCGAATCAGCCCCAGCATTTT
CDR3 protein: CASSFGQGPNQPQHF

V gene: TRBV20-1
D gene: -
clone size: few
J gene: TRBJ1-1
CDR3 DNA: TGCAGTGCTAGAGATCAGGGACGGATGAACACTGAAGCTTTCTTT
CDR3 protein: CSARDQGRMNTEAFF

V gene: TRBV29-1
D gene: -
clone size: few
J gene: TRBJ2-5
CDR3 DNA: TGCAGCGAAAGGGACGCCCGAGGGGAGACCCAGTACTTC
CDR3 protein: CSERDARGETQYF

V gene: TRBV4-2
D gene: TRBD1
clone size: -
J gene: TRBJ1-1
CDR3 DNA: TGTGCCAGCAGCCAAGAGGTTCGCGGACAGGGGGTTGGAACTGAAGCTTTCTTT
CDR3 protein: CASSQEVRGQGVGTEAFF

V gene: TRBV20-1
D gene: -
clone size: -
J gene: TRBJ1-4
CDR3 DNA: TGCAGTGCGACGGCAGGGAGGGAAAAACTGTTTTTT
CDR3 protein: CSATAGREKLFF

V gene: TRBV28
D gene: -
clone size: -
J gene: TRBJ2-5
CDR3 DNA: TGTGCCAGCCGGGACATTGAGACCCAGTACTTC
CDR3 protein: CASRDIETQYF

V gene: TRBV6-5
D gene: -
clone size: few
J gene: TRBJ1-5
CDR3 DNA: TGTGCCAGCAGTTATAGGGAGGGAACACTCAGAGGCAATCAGCCCCAGCATTTT
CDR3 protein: CASSYREGTLRGNQPQHF

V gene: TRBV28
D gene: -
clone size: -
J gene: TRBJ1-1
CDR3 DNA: TGTGCCAGCAGCCCCCCTGAGGGCGTCACTGAAGTTTTCTTT
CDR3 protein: CASSPPEGVTEVFF

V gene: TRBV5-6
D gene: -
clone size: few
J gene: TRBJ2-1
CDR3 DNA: TGTGCCAGCAGCTTGTGGGGGGGCCCATACAATGAGCAGTTCTTC
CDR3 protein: CASSLWGGPYNEQFF

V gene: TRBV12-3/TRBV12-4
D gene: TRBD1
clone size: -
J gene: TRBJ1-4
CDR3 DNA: TGTGCCAGCAGTGACAAGGACAGGTCCGGGGATGAAAAACTGTTTTTT
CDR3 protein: CASSDKDRSGDEKLFF

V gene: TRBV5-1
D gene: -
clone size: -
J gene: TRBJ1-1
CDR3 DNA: TGCGCCAGCAGCTTGTCGGGTCCCGACCTGAACACTGAAGCTTTCTTT
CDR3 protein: CASSLSGPDLNTEAFF

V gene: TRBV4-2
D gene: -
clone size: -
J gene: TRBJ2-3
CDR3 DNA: TGTGCCACCGAGGGGGACACAGATACGCAGTATTTT
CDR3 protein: CATEGDTDTQYF

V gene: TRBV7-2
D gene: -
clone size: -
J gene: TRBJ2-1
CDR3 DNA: TGTGCCAGCAGCTTAGGATATGGGAAGACTGAGCAGTTCTTC
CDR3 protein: CASSLGYGKTEQFF

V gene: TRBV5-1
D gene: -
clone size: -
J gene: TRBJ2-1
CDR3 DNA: TGCGCCAGCAGCGGGGGTCCCCCTACCTACAATGAGCAGTTCTTC
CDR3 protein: CASSGGPPTYNEQFF

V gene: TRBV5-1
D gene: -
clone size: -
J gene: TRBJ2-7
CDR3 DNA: TGCGCCAGCAGCTTGGAGGGCGATCCCCAGTACTTC
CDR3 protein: CASSLEGDPQYF

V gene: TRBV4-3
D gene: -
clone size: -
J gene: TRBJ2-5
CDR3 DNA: TGCGCCAGCAGCCAAGATGGGGGGGGGGCTAGCGGCCAAGAGACCCAGTACTTC
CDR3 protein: CASSQDGGGASGQETQYF

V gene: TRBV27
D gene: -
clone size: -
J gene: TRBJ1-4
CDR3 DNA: TGTGCCAGCAGACAGCCTAATGAAAAACTGTTTTTT
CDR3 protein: CASRQPNEKLFF

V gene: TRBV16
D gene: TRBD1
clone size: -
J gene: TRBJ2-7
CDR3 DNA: TGTGCCAGCAGCCAAGTGGAGGACAGGGAAAGCTCCTACAATGAGCAGTACTTC
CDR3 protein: CASSQVEDRESSYNEQYF

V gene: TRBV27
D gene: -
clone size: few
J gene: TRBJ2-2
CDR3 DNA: TGTGCCAGCAGTTTGTGGGCTAGGGACACCGGGGAGCTGTTTTTT
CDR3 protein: CASSLWARDTGELFF

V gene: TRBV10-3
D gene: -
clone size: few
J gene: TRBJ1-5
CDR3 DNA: TGTGCCATCAGGGGGGAAGGGGGCAATCAGCCCCAGCATTTT
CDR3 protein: CAIRGEGGNQPQHF

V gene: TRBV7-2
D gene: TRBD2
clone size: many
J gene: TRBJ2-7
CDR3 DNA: TGTGCCAGCAGCTCCGGGACTAGCTACGAGCAGTACTTC
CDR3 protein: CASSSGTSYEQYF

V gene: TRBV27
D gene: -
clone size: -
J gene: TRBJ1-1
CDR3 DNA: TGTGCCAGCAGAGGAATCCACAGGGTTCAAAGGGACACTGAAGCTTTCTTT
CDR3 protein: CASRGIHRVQRDTEAFF